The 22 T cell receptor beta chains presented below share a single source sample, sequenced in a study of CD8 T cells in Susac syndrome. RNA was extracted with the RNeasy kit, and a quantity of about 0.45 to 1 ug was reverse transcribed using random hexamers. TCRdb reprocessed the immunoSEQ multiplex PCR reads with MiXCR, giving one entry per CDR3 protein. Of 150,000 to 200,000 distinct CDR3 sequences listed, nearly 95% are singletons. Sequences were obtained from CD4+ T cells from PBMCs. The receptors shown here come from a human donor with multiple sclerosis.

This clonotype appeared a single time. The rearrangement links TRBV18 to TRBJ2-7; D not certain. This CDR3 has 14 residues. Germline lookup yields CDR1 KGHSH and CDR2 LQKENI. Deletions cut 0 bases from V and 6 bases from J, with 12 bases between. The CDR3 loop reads CASSPPHSSIEQYF. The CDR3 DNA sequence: TGTGCCAGCTCACCACCCCACAGTTCCATCGAGCAGTACTTC.

This CDR3 is CASSSPGQGKDTQYF. The CDR3, as DNA: TGTGCCAGCAGCTCGCCGGGACAGGGAAAAGATACGCAGTATTTT. The J gene is TRBJ2-3, the V gene TRBV5-6; 9 bases match TRBD1. With 3 bases clipped from V and 5 bases from J, the junction kept 7 bases outside the gene matches. Germline-derived CDR1 and CDR2 are SGHDT and YYEEEE. This CDR3 contains 15 residues.

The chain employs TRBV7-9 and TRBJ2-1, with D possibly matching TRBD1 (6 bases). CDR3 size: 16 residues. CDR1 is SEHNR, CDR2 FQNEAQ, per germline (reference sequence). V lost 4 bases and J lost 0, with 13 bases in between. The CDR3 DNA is TGTGCCAGCAGCTCCCAAACAGGGAGCTCCTACAATGAGCAGTTCTTC. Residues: CASSSQTGSSYNEQFF.

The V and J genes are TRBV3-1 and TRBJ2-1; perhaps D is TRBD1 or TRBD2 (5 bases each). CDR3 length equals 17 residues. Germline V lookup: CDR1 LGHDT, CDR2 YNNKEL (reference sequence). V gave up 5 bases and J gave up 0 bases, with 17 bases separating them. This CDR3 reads CASSARDRPNSYNEQFF. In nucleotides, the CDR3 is TGTGCCAGCAGCGCCCGGGACCGACCCAACTCCTACAATGAGCAGTTCTTC.

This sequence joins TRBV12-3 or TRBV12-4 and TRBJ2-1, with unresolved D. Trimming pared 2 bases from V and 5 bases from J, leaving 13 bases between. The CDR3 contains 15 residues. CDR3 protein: CASSLRASPDNEQFF. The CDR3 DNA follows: TGTGCCAGCAGTTTAAGGGCTTCACCCGACAATGAGCAGTTCTTC.

Written as DNA, the CDR3 is TGTGCCAGCAGCCCCCGGCCGGCGGGACATGAGCAGTTCTTC. Its translation: CASSPRPAGHEQFF. This chain links TRBV14 with TRBJ2-1, with a tentative D call TRBD2 (6 bases). In germline, CDR1 is SGHDN, CDR2 FVKESK. The CDR3 extends over 14 amino acids. V dropped 4 bases and J dropped 8 bases, with 15 bases sitting between them.

CDR3 amino acids: CASSTRVTEAFF. The CDR3 DNA reads TGTGCCAGCTCAACGCGGGTCACTGAAGCTTTCTTT. J is TRBJ1-1 and V is TRBV18; D uncertain. Per germline, CDR1 KGHSH and CDR2 LQKENI. The CDR3 sequence is 12 residues long. Between the trimmed V and J ends, which lost 5 bases and 4 bases, there was a span of 8 bases.

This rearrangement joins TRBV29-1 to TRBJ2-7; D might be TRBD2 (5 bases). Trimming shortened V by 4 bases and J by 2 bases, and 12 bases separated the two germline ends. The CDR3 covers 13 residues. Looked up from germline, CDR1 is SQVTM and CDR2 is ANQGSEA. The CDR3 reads CSVVSAATYEQYF. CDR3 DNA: TGCAGCGTTGTATCAGCGGCTACCTACGAGCAGTACTTC.

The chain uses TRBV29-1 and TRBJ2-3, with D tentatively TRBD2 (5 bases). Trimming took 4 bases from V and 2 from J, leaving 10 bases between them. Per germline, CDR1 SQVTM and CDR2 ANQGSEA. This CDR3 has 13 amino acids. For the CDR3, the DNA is TGCAGCGTTGGACTACCTGACACAGATACGCAGTATTTT. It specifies CSVGLPDTDTQYF.

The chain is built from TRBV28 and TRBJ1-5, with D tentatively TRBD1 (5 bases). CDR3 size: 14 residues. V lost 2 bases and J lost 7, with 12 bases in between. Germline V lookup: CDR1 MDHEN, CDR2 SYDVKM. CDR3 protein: CASSLGTPGQPQHF. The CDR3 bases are TGTGCCAGCAGTTTAGGGACCCCCGGACAGCCCCAGCATTTT.

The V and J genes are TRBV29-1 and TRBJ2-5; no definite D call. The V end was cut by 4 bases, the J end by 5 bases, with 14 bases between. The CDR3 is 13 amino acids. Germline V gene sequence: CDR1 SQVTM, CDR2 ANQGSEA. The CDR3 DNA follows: TGCAGCGTTGTCCGACTGGCCGGGGAGACCCAGTACTTC. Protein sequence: CSVVRLAGETQYF.

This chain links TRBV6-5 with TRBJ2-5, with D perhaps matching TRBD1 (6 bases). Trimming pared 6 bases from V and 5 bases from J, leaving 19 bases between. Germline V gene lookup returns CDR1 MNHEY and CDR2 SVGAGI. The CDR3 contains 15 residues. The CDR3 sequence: CASSPTGLERETQYF. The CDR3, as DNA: TGTGCCAGCAGCCCCACAGGGTTGGAGAGGGAGACCCAGTACTTC.

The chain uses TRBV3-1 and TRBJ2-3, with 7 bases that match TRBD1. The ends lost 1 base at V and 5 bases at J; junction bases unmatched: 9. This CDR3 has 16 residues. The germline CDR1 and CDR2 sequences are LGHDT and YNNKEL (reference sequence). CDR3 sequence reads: CASSQGQGNYIDTQYF. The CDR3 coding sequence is TGTGCCAGCAGCCAAGGACAGGGTAACTACATAGATACGCAGTATTTT.

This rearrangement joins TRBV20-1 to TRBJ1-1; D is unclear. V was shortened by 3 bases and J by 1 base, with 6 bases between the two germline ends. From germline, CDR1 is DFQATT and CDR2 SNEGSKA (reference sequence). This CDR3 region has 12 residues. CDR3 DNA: TGCAGTGCTAGTCGGGGGAACACTGAAGCTTTCTTT. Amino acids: CSASRGNTEAFF.

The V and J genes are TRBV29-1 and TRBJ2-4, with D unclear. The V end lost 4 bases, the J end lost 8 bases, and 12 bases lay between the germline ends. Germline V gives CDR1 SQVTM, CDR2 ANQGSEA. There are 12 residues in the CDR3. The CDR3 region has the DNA TGCAGCGTTGTACTCAGAAAGGACATTCAGTACTTC. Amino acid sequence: CSVVLRKDIQYF.

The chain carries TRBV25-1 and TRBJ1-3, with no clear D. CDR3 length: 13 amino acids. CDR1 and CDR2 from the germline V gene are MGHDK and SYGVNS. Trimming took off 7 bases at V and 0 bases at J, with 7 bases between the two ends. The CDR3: CASTANSGNTIYF. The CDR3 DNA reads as TGTGCCAGCACGGCCAACTCTGGAAACACCATATATTTT.

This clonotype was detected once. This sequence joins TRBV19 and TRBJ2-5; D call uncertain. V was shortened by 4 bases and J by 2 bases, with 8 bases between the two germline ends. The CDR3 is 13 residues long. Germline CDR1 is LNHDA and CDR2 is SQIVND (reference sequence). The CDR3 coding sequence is TGTGCCAGTAGTAAACATTCACAAGAGACCCAGTACTTC. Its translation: CASSKHSQETQYF.

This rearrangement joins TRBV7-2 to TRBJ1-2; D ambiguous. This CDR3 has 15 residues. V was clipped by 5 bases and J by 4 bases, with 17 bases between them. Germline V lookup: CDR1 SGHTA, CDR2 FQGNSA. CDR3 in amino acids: CASSPRHRRSYGYTF. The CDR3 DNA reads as TGTGCCAGCAGCCCCCGCCACCGGAGATCCTATGGCTACACCTTC.

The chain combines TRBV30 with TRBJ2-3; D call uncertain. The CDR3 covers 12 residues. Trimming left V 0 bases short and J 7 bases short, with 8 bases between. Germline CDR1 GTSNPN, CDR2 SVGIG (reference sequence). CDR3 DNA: TGTGCCTGGAGTGTAAGGCTAAATACGCAGTATTTT. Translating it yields CAWSVRLNTQYF. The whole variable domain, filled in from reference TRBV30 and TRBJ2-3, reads SQTIHQWPATLVQPVGSPLSLECTVEGTSNPNLYWYRQAAGRGLQLLFYSVGIGQISSEVPQNLSASRPQDRQFILSSKKLLLSDSGFYLCAWSVRLNTQYFGPGTRLTVL.

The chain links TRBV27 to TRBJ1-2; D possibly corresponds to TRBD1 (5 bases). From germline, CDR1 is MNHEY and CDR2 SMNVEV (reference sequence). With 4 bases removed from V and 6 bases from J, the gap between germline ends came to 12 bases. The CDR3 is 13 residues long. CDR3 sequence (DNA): TGTGCCAGCAGTTCTCAGGCCAGGGATGGCTACACCTTC. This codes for CASSSQARDGYTF.

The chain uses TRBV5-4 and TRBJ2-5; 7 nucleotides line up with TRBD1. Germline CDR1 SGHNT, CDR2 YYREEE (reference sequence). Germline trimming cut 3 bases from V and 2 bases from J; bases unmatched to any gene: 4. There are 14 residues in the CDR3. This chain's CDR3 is CASSWGTEQETQYF. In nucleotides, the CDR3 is TGTGCCAGCAGCTGGGGGACAGAGCAAGAGACCCAGTACTTC.

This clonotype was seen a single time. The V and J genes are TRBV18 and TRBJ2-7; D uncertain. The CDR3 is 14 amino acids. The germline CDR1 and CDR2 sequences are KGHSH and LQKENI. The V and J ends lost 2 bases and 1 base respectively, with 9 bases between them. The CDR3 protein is CASSPNWQSYEQYF. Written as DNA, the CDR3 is TGTGCCAGCTCACCAAATTGGCAGTCCTACGAGCAGTACTTC.